This TCR beta chain was retrieved from a study of shared clonotypes between healthy human individuals. Between the trimmed V and J ends, which lost 3 bases and 3 bases, there was a span of 4 bases. The CDR3 is made up of 11 amino acids. CDR1 is SGDLS and CDR2 is YYNGEE in the germline V gene. About this clone itself: The same CDR3 can be traced to other DNA sequences in this sample.

In the authors' methods: In the immunoSEQ data, sequences were junction-only and lacked quality scores, so filtering differed. Method: immunoSEQ multiplex PCR; TCRdb's copy keeps in-frame clones and lacks some. V and J calls and clone size follow that table, whereas D and trimming were derived from the DNA. The table lists roughly 770,000 clones, approximately 97% of them singletons, with less than 0.25% in the top ten. Naivety among CD8 cells was defined by CD45RO negativity and positive CCR7 selection, thereby excluding terminally differentiated effector memory CD45RA+ cells. Sequenced sample: naive CD8+ T cells sorted from blood. This clonotype originated in a man aged 25-40 years in good health. The chain joins TRBV9 to TRBJ2-7; no firm D call. CDR3 region: CASSDNYEQYF. CDR3 sequence (DNA): TGTGCCAGCAGCGACAACTACGAGCAGTACTTC. The full variable domain, in which reference TRBV9 and TRBJ2-7 provide the parts outside the CDR3, is DSGVTQTPKHLITATGQRVTLRCSPRSGDLSVYWYQQSLDQGLQFLIQYYNGEERAKGNILERFSAQQFPDLHSELNLSSLELGDSALYFCASSDNYEQYFGPGTRLTVT.